Presented here are 5 T cell receptor beta chains from one specimen sequenced in a study of T-cell memory formation after mild COVID-19. TCRdb re-called the 5' RACE reads with MiXCR, one entry per CDR3 protein. This sample has approximately 240,000 distinct CDR3 sequences, with roughly 15% found just once. Specimen: PBMCs or a T cell subset sorted from them (not recorded which). All receptors come from a man aged 18 to 30 who had mild COVID-19 (a few samples of this study predate the infection). Cell type and time point are not known.

The table lists this clonotype with a few counts. The rearrangement uses TRBV20-1 and TRBJ2-5, with TRBD2 identical over 10 bases. The germline V gene encodes CDR1 DFQATT and CDR2 SNEGSKA (reference sequence). The CDR3 is 16 amino acids. J lost 5 bases, V lost 1 base, and 10 bases had no gene match. The CDR3 here is CSARASSGGPGETQYF. CDR3 nucleotide sequence: TGCAGTGCTAGAGCGAGTAGCGGGGGGCCGGGGGAGACCCAGTACTTC.

The J gene is TRBJ2-2, the V gene TRBV7-3; D is perhaps TRBD2 (5 bases). This CDR3 contains 14 residues. Between the trimmed V and J ends, which lost 6 bases and 1 base, there was a span of 9 bases. Per the germline V gene, CDR1 is SGHTA and CDR2 is FQGTGA. CDR3 region: CASRPSGNTGELFF. For the CDR3, the DNA is TGTGCCAGCAGGCCCAGCGGGAACACCGGGGAGCTGTTTTTT.

In this sample, this clonotype turned up a few times. The chain employs TRBV11-2 and TRBJ2-2; D call uncertain. CDR3 length: 15 residues. Between the trimmed V and J ends, which lost 6 bases and 4 bases, there was a span of 15 bases. Per germline, CDR1 SGHAT and CDR2 FQNNGV. CDR3 loop: CASRPRTVSTGELFF. CDR3 DNA: TGTGCCAGCAGACCCCGGACCGTTTCCACCGGGGAGCTGTTTTTT.

The chain links TRBV6-5 to TRBJ2-2, with 13 bases aligning to TRBD2. The ends lost 5 bases at V and 6 bases at J; junction bases unmatched: 6. This CDR3 comprises 16 residues. Per germline, CDR1 MNHEY and CDR2 SVGAGI. In DNA form, the CDR3 reads TGTGCCAGCAGTCCGCAACTAGCGGGGGGGCCCGGGGAGCTGTTTTTT. Protein: CASSPQLAGGPGELFF.

This clonotype was counted only a few times. The chain employs TRBV28 and TRBJ1-1; D remains ambiguous. The CDR3 totals 13 residues. Germline CDR1 is MDHEN and CDR2 is SYDVKM. Trimming stripped 11 bases from V and 3 bases from J, with 16 bases between. The chain's CDR3 is CASVPRRDTEAFF. DNA of the CDR3: TGTGCCTCGGTGCCCCGTCGGGACACTGAAGCTTTCTTT.